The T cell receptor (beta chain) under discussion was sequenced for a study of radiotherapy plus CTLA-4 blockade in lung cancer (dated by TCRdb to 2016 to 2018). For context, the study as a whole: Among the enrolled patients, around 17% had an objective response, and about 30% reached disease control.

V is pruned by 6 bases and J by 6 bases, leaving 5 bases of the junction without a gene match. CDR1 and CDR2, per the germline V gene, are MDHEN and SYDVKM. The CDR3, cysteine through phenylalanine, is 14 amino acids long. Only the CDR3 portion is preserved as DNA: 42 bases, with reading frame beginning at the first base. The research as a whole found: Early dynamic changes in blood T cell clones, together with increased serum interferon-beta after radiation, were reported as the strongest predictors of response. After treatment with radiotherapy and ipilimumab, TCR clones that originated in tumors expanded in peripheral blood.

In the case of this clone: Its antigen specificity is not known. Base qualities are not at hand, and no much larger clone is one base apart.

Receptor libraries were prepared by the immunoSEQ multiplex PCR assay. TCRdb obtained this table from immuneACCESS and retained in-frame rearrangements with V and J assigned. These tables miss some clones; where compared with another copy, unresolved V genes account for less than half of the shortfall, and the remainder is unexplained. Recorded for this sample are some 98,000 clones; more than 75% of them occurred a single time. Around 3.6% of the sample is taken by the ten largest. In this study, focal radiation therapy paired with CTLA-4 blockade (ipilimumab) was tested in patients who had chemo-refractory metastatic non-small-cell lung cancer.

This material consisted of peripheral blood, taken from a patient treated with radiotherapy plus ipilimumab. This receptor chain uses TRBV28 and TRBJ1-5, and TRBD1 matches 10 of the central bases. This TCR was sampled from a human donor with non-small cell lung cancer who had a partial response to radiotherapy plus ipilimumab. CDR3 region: CASSLGTGVQPQHF. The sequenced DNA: TGTGCCAGCAGCCTCGGGACAGGGGTTCAGCCCCAGCATTTT.